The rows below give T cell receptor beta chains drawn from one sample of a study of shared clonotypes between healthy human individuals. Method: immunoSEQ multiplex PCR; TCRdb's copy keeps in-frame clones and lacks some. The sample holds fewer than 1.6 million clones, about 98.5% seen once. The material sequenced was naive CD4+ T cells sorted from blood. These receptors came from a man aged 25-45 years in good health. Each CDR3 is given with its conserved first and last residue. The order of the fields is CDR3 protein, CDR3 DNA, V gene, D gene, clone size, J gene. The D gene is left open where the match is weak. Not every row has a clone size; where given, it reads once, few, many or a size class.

CDR3 protein: CASSEGGGSQETQYF
CDR3 DNA: TGTGCCAGCAGTGAGGGGGGAGGCTCGCAAGAGACCCAGTACTTC
V gene: TRBV2
D gene: .
clone size: .
J gene: TRBJ2-5

CDR3 protein: CASSRTSGRSSYEQYF
CDR3 DNA: TGTGCCAGCAGTCGGACTAGCGGGAGGTCATCCTACGAGCAGTACTTC
V gene: TRBV28
D gene: TRBD2
clone size: once
J gene: TRBJ2-7

CDR3 protein: CAAHSLVQPQHF
CDR3 DNA: TGTGCCGCCCACAGTCTGGTTCAGCCCCAGCATTTT
V gene: TRBV28
D gene: .
clone size: .
J gene: TRBJ1-5

CDR3 protein: CASSVARNEQFF
CDR3 DNA: TGTGCCAGCAGCGTGGCTCGAAATGAGCAGTTCTTC
V gene: TRBV9
D gene: .
clone size: .
J gene: TRBJ2-1

CDR3 protein: CASQLLAGGHGEQFF
CDR3 DNA: TGTGCCAGCCAATTACTAGCGGGAGGCCATGGTGAGCAGTTCTTC
V gene: TRBV5-4
D gene: TRBD2
clone size: .
J gene: TRBJ2-1

CDR3 protein: CASGPGQGYQETQYF
CDR3 DNA: TGTGCCAGCGGCCCGGGACAGGGTTACCAAGAGACCCAGTACTTC
V gene: TRBV5-4
D gene: TRBD1
clone size: .
J gene: TRBJ2-5

CDR3 protein: CASSLALAGGGYEQFF
CDR3 DNA: TGTGCCAGCAGCTTGGCACTAGCGGGAGGGGGGTATGAGCAGTTCTTC
V gene: TRBV7-6
D gene: TRBD2
clone size: .
J gene: TRBJ2-1

CDR3 protein: CSGGQGSHTGELFF
CDR3 DNA: TGCAGCGGCGGACAGGGTAGTCACACCGGGGAGCTGTTTTTT
V gene: TRBV29-1
D gene: TRBD1
clone size: .
J gene: TRBJ2-2

CDR3 protein: CASSPYEGKSTNEKLFF
CDR3 DNA: TGTGCCAGCTCACCCTACGAGGGGAAATCAACTAATGAAAAACTGTTTTTT
V gene: TRBV18
D gene: .
clone size: .
J gene: TRBJ1-4

CDR3 protein: CASSLGAAGNTIYF
CDR3 DNA: TGTGCCAGCAGCCTCGGGGCAGCTGGAAACACCATATATTTT
V gene: TRBV5-6
D gene: .
clone size: .
J gene: TRBJ1-3

CDR3 protein: CASTLRVTGELFF
CDR3 DNA: TGTGCCAGCACCTTACGAGTTACCGGGGAGCTGTTTTTT
V gene: TRBV28
D gene: .
clone size: .
J gene: TRBJ2-2

CDR3 protein: CATQDGGDEKLFF
CDR3 DNA: TGTGCCACCCAAGACGGCGGGGATGAAAAACTGTTTTTT
V gene: TRBV6-5
D gene: .
clone size: .
J gene: TRBJ1-4

CDR3 protein: CASSLVPQGTYNEQFF
CDR3 DNA: TGCGCCAGCAGCTTGGTCCCCCAGGGGACCTACAATGAGCAGTTCTTC
V gene: TRBV5-1
D gene: .
clone size: .
J gene: TRBJ2-1

CDR3 protein: CASSIRQGGTQYF
CDR3 DNA: TGTGCCAGCAGTATACGACAGGGGGGGACCCAGTACTTC
V gene: TRBV9
D gene: TRBD1
clone size: .
J gene: TRBJ2-5

CDR3 protein: CATRRSNEQYF
CDR3 DNA: TGTGCCACCAGACGTAGTAACGAGCAGTACTTC
V gene: TRBV10-3
D gene: .
clone size: .
J gene: TRBJ2-7

CDR3 protein: CASISNADTQYF
CDR3 DNA: TGTGCCAGCATCTCGAACGCGGATACGCAGTATTTT
V gene: TRBV28
D gene: .
clone size: .
J gene: TRBJ2-3

CDR3 protein: CASSWKLGLAAWWEQYF
CDR3 DNA: TGTGCCAGCAGCTGGAAATTGGGACTAGCGGCGTGGTGGGAGCAGTACTTC
V gene: TRBV11-2
D gene: TRBD2
clone size: .
J gene: TRBJ2-7

CDR3 protein: CASSEHTRQADGYTF
CDR3 DNA: TGTGCCAGCAGTGAACACACGCGACAGGCTGATGGCTACACCTTC
V gene: TRBV2
D gene: .
clone size: .
J gene: TRBJ1-2

CDR3 protein: CASSVWAGSYNEQFF
CDR3 DNA: TGTGCCAGCAGCGTTTGGGCAGGCTCCTACAATGAGCAGTTCTTC
V gene: TRBV9
D gene: .
clone size: .
J gene: TRBJ2-1

CDR3 protein: CASSAIDRNTEAFF
CDR3 DNA: TGTGCCAGCAGCGCTATCGACAGGAACACTGAAGCTTTCTTT
V gene: TRBV9
D gene: .
clone size: .
J gene: TRBJ1-1

CDR3 protein: CASMGCNQPQHF
CDR3 DNA: TGTGCCAGCATGGGATGCAATCAGCCCCAGCATTTT
V gene: TRBV6-4
D gene: .
clone size: .
J gene: TRBJ1-5

CDR3 protein: CASSSSETQYF
CDR3 DNA: TGTGCCAGCAGCTCATCAGAGACCCAGTACTTC
V gene: TRBV7-9
D gene: .
clone size: .
J gene: TRBJ2-5

CDR3 protein: CASSFQGSPDNIQYF
CDR3 DNA: TGTGCCAGCAGCTTCCAGGGGAGTCCGGACAACATTCAGTACTTC
V gene: TRBV7-2
D gene: .
clone size: .
J gene: TRBJ2-4

CDR3 protein: CASSLAGETQYF
CDR3 DNA: TGTGCCAGCAGCTTAGCCGGCGAGACCCAGTACTTC
V gene: TRBV7-2
D gene: .
clone size: .
J gene: TRBJ2-5

CDR3 protein: CASSPGKRGQETQYF
CDR3 DNA: TGTGCCAGCAGCCCCGGAAAGCGGGGCCAAGAGACCCAGTACTTC
V gene: TRBV11-2
D gene: TRBD2
clone size: .
J gene: TRBJ2-5

CDR3 protein: CASRVQGKYQETQYF
CDR3 DNA: TGTGCCAGCAGGGTACAGGGAAAGTACCAAGAGACCCAGTACTTC
V gene: TRBV6-1
D gene: .
clone size: .
J gene: TRBJ2-5

CDR3 protein: CASTQGGLAGANYEQYF
CDR3 DNA: TGTGCCAGTACCCAGGGGGGACTAGCGGGAGCGAACTACGAGCAGTACTTC
V gene: TRBV19
D gene: TRBD2
clone size: .
J gene: TRBJ2-7

CDR3 protein: CASSGTGGVQPQHF
CDR3 DNA: TGTGCCAGCAGTGGCACGGGGGGCGTTCAGCCCCAGCATTTT
V gene: TRBV2
D gene: .
clone size: .
J gene: TRBJ1-5

CDR3 protein: CASSLNRDQPQHF
CDR3 DNA: TGTGCCAGCAGTTTGAATCGTGATCAGCCCCAGCATTTT
V gene: TRBV28
D gene: .
clone size: .
J gene: TRBJ1-5

CDR3 protein: CASSPSQQGVADTQYF
CDR3 DNA: TGTGCCAGCAGCCCCTCCCAACAGGGGGTTGCGGATACGCAGTATTTT
V gene: TRBV11-2
D gene: TRBD1
clone size: .
J gene: TRBJ2-3

CDR3 protein: CASSEANNQPQHF
CDR3 DNA: TGTGCCAGCAGTGAAGCGAACAATCAGCCCCAGCATTTT
V gene: TRBV6-1
D gene: .
clone size: once
J gene: TRBJ1-5

CDR3 protein: CASSRGALTYEQYF
CDR3 DNA: TGTGCCAGCTCGCGGGGGGCACTAACCTACGAGCAGTACTTC
V gene: TRBV18
D gene: TRBD2
clone size: few
J gene: TRBJ2-7

CDR3 protein: CASSPEEGGNQPQHF
CDR3 DNA: TGTGCCAGCTCACCGGAAGAAGGGGGCAATCAGCCCCAGCATTTT
V gene: TRBV18
D gene: .
clone size: .
J gene: TRBJ1-5

CDR3 protein: CASSGWGRADNEQFF
CDR3 DNA: TGTGCCAGCTCCGGCTGGGGCAGGGCGGACAATGAGCAGTTCTTC
V gene: TRBV18
D gene: .
clone size: .
J gene: TRBJ2-1

CDR3 protein: CATSGPYEQYF
CDR3 DNA: TGTGCCACTTCAGGACCCTACGAGCAGTACTTC
V gene: TRBV28
D gene: .
clone size: .
J gene: TRBJ2-7

CDR3 protein: CASSSGLAGSLSYEQYF
CDR3 DNA: TGCGCCAGCAGCAGTGGACTAGCGGGATCTCTCTCCTACGAGCAGTACTTC
V gene: TRBV5-1
D gene: TRBD2
clone size: .
J gene: TRBJ2-7

CDR3 protein: CASSPREGTDTQYF
CDR3 DNA: TGTGCCAGCTCACCCAGGGAGGGCACAGATACGCAGTATTTT
V gene: TRBV18
D gene: .
clone size: .
J gene: TRBJ2-3

CDR3 protein: CASSVATRGQGGYGYTF
CDR3 DNA: TGTGCCAGCAGCGTAGCTACCCGGGGACAGGGCGGCTATGGCTACACCTTC
V gene: TRBV9
D gene: TRBD1
clone size: .
J gene: TRBJ1-2

CDR3 protein: CASSPQTGNTEAFF
CDR3 DNA: TGTGCCAGCAGCCCGCAGACAGGAAACACTGAAGCTTTCTTT
V gene: TRBV7-9
D gene: .
clone size: .
J gene: TRBJ1-1

CDR3 protein: CASSWGREGPDTQYF
CDR3 DNA: TGCGCCAGCAGCTGGGGGCGGGAGGGCCCCGATACGCAGTATTTT
V gene: TRBV5-1
D gene: TRBD2
clone size: .
J gene: TRBJ2-3

CDR3 protein: CASSGKNRLTDSAYEQYF
CDR3 DNA: TGTGCCAGCAGTGGGAAAAATAGACTAACCGACAGCGCCTACGAGCAGTACTTC
V gene: TRBV6-1
D gene: .
clone size: .
J gene: TRBJ2-7

CDR3 protein: CASSGYGGSYEQYF
CDR3 DNA: TGTGCCAGCAGTGGCTATGGGGGCTCCTACGAGCAGTACTTC
V gene: TRBV6-1
D gene: .
clone size: once
J gene: TRBJ2-7